The entry below gives a single TCR beta chain sequence along with its context. The PCR ran on 60 Vbeta and 13 Jbeta primers. Here immunoSEQ multiplex PCR was the method, and the copy in TCRdb shows in-frame clones only, minus some. This repertoire shows 100,000 or so clones, roughly four fifths found once; its top ten account for less than 4%. These data come from a study of cytomegalovirus exposure and HLA in healthy donors. With 2 bases clipped from V and 0 bases from J, the junction kept 3 bases outside the gene matches. This CDR3 has 15 residues. CDR1 ENHRY and CDR2 SYGVKD come from the germline V gene.

This receptor was taken from a man younger than 45 in good health and CMV-seropositive. Source material: PBMCs. The chain combines TRBV10-3 with TRBJ2-5; 7 bases agree with TRBD2. Written as DNA, the CDR3 is TGTGCCATCAGTGAGGGACTAGGGTACCAAGAGACCCAGTACTTC. It codes for CAISEGLGYQETQYF.